Described below is a single T cell receptor (beta chain) sequence and its context. Using immunoSEQ multiplex PCR, the repertoire was profiled, and TCRdb retains in-frame clones only, with some absent. The repertoire holds roughly 35,000 clones, around nine tenths seen once, with more than 15% in the top ten. The sample originates from a study of blood T cell repertoires in COVID-19. Sequencing was performed on peripheral blood. This TCR derives from a man aged 70-80 years with acute or convalescent COVID-19.

CDR3 residues: CASSLEGDTSNTEAFF. The CDR3 DNA sequence: TGTGCCAGCAGCTTAGAGGGGGACACCTCGAACACTGAAGCTTTCTTT. The chain recombines TRBV7-9 with TRBJ1-1; maybe TRBD1 (6 bases). CDR3 length: 16 amino acids. V shed 1 base and J shed 1 base, with 13 bases lying between them. CDR1 and CDR2 from the germline V gene are SEHNR and FQNEAQ (reference sequence).